This TCR beta chain emerged from a study of cytomegalovirus exposure and HLA in healthy donors. Study results and limitations: Accurate prediction of HLA-A and HLA-B alleles (for most subjects) was reportedly achieved from TCR beta sequences. Apparent HLA restriction characterized most CMV-associated TCR beta chains in a later analysis.

Trimming pared 2 bases from V and 0 bases from J, leaving 6 bases between. The CDR3 covers 14 residues. The PCR employed 60 Vbeta primers together with 13 Jbeta primers. The data were produced by immunoSEQ multiplex PCR, yet TCRdb's version contains in-frame clones alone and is incomplete. The table shows some 150,000 clones, with around four fifths occurring only once. In the case of this clone: The antigen is unknown.

The sequencing input was PBMCs. The origin of this receptor is a female donor in good health and CMV-seronegative. The V and J genes are TRBV23-1 and TRBJ2-3, with D possibly TRBD2 on 5 matching bases. TRBV23-1 is annotated as an ORF whose role is uncertain. The CDR3 DNA reads TGCGCCAGCAGTCAAGGGAGCAGCACAGATACGCAGTATTTT. As protein: CASSQGSSTDTQYF.